A selection of T cell receptor beta chains follows, all from one sample in a study of cytomegalovirus exposure and HLA in healthy donors. TCRdb's copy holds only in-frame clones and misses some; the assay was immunoSEQ multiplex PCR. The profile shows more than 65,000 clones, 85% to 95% of them singletons. What was sequenced was PBMCs. These receptor sequences come from a man aged 18 to 30 in good health and CMV-seronegative. CDR3s include the opening cysteine and the closing phenylalanine or tryptophan. Each record gives: clone size, D gene, V gene, J gene, CDR3 DNA, CDR3 protein. A D gene is named only where the DNA matches it firmly. Size values are once, few and many counts, or a class for expanded clones, and some rows have none.

>.|.|TRBV28|TRBJ2-1
TGTGCCAGCAGTTTAAGGAGGGCCAATGAGCAGTTCTTC
CASSLRRANEQFF
>.|.|TRBV27|TRBJ2-3
TGTGCCAGCAGTTTGAAAGGGGTGGTCACAGATACGCAGTATTTT
CASSLKGVVTDTQYF
>once|TRBD2|TRBV19|TRBJ2-1
TGTGCCAGTGGCACTCCCGGGGGGGCCTCCTACAATGAGCAGTTCTTC
CASGTPGGASYNEQFF
>.|TRBD2|TRBV5-6|TRBJ2-3
TGTGCCAGCAGCTTCCTCGGGACTAGCGGCACAGATACGCAGTATTTT
CASSFLGTSGTDTQYF
>.|TRBD1|TRBV5-4|TRBJ1-5
TGTGCCAGCAGCTCGGGACAGGGGCTCAATCAGCCCCAGCATTTT
CASSSGQGLNQPQHF
>.|.|TRBV7-9|TRBJ1-4
TGTGCCAGCAAGAGACTTGCAACTAATGAAAAACTGTTTTTT
CASKRLATNEKLFF
>once|.|TRBV5-1|TRBJ1-1
TGCGCCAGCAGACGAACCTACAGGGCCCAAGGAAACACTGAAGCTTTCTTT
CASRRTYRAQGNTEAFF
>.|TRBD2|TRBV11-2|TRBJ2-3
TGTGCCAGCAGCTTAGTGGTAGCGGGAGGAGTAGATACGCAGTATTTT
CASSLVVAGGVDTQYF
>.|.|TRBV6-1|TRBJ1-5
TGTGCCAGCAGCCTGGAGATGGGAGGACAGCCCCAGCATTTT
CASSLEMGGQPQHF
>.|.|TRBV7-2|TRBJ2-7
TGTGCCAGCAGCTTAGGGGGACAAAGGTTCCACGAGCAGTACTTC
CASSLGGQRFHEQYF
>.|.|TRBV7-8|TRBJ2-7
TGTGCCAGCAGCTTACTCGTTACTCTAGGGGCAAAATCCTACGAGCAGTACTTC
CASSLLVTLGAKSYEQYF
>.|.|TRBV30|TRBJ1-5
TGTGCCTGGAGGAGCCCCCTAACAGACCCAAGCAATCAGCCCCAGCATTTT
CAWRSPLTDPSNQPQHF
>.|.|TRBV7-9|TRBJ2-5
TGTGCCAGCAGCCTCGAGGAGTTCCAAGAGACCCAGTACTTC
CASSLEEFQETQYF
>.|TRBD1|TRBV19|TRBJ2-7
TGTGCCAGTAGTCCACGACAGGGGGCGTACGAGCAGTACTTC
CASSPRQGAYEQYF
>.|.|TRBV19|TRBJ1-1
TGTGCCAGTAGTATAGGGCCAAGACGACAGATTCGGAACACTGAAGCTTTCTTT
CASSIGPRRQIRNTEAFF
>.|.|TRBV11-3|TRBJ2-4
TGTGCCAGCAGCTCCCACCCGGGACTAGCCAAAAACATTCAGTACTTC
CASSSHPGLAKNIQYF
>.|.|TRBV16|TRBJ2-3
TGTGCCAGCAGCGGAACAGGGCGCACAGATACGCAGTATTTT
CASSGTGRTDTQYF
>.|TRBD1|TRBV2|TRBJ1-2
TGTGCCAGCAGTGGGACAGGGGGTGGCTATGGCTACACCTTC
CASSGTGGGYGYTF
>.|.|TRBV5-1|TRBJ1-6
TGCGCCAGCAGCGCTGGGGCGGGACTAGGTAATTCACCCCTCCACTTT
CASSAGAGLGNSPLHF